This T cell receptor beta chain was documented in a study of T cell responses to AZD1222 COVID-19 vaccine. Study-wide findings and caveats: Per reports, nearly half of all spike-specific TCRs target regions that are unmutated in variants. Without day 14 samples, only post-peak T cell repertoires were studied. Recipients of two AZD1222 doses showed rising Spike-specific TCR breadth and depth. Donor demographics were predominantly white British with a female majority; clonal diversity may be underestimated.

In its sample, this clone was seen once. Its cognate antigen is unknown. V lost 4 bases, J lost 1 base, and 15 bases lay in between. Germline V lookup: CDR1 MNHEY, CDR2 SVGAGI. The CDR3 sequence is 16 residues long. This table comes from immunoSEQ multiplex PCR, and its TCRdb copy is limited to in-frame clones, with some not included. The profile shows some 140,000 clones, over 85% of them singletons. This TCR derives from an adult in good health. Material: peripheral blood, obtained on day 0 of AZD1222 vaccination. The chain is built from TRBV6-5 and TRBJ2-3; possibly TRBD2 for D (6 bases). The CDR3 loop reads CASSFRDRRGTDTQYF. The CDR3 DNA reads TGTGCCAGCAGTTTTAGGGACCGGAGGGGCACAGATACGCAGTATTTT.